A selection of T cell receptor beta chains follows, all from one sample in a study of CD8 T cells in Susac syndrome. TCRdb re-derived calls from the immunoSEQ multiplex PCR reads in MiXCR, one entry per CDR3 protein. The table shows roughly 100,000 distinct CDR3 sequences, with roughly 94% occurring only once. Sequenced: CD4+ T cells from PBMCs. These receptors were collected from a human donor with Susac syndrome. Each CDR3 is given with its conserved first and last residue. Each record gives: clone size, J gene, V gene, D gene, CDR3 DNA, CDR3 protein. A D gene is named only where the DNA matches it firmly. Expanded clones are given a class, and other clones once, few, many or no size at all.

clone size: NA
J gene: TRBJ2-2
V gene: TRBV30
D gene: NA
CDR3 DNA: TGTGCCTGGGACAAGAAAAACACCGGGGAGCTGTTTTTT
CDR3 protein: CAWDKKNTGELFF

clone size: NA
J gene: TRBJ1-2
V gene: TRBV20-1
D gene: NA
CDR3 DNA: TGCAGTGCTAGAGAAGAAAAGGGGATAAGTGGCTACACCTTC
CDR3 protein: CSAREEKGISGYTF

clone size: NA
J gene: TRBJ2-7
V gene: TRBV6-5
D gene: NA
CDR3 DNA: TGTGCCAGCAGCTTCGAGGCGCGAAGCTCCTACGAGCAGTACTTC
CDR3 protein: CASSFEARSSYEQYF

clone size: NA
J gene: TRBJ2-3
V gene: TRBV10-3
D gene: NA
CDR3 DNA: TGTGCCATCAGGGATGGCAGAGTCACAGATACGCAGTATTTT
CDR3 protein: CAIRDGRVTDTQYF

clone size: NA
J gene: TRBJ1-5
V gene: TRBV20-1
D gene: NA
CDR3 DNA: TGCAGTGCTAGATCGTGGTCGGAATATCAGCCCCAGCATTTT
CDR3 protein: CSARSWSEYQPQHF

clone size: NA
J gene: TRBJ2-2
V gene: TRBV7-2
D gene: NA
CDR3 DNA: TGTGCCAGCAGCTTAGGAGGCGGAGGGTCCACCGGGGAGCTGTTTTTT
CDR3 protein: CASSLGGGGSTGELFF

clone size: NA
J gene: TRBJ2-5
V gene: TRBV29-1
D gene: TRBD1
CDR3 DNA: TGCAGCGTTACAGGGGGTATGGAGACCCAGTACTTC
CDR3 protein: CSVTGGMETQYF

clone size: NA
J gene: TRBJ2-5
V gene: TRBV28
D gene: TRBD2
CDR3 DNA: TGTGCCAGCAGTTTAGGGCCTAGCGGGGGGAAGGAGACCCAGTACTTC
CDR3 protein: CASSLGPSGGKETQYF

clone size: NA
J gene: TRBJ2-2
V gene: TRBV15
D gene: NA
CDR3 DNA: TGTGCCACCAGCAGAGACTGGACCGGGGAGCTGTTTTTT
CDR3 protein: CATSRDWTGELFF

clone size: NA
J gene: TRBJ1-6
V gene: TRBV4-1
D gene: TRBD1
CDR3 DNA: TGCGCCAGCAGCCGATCCGGGACAGAAAATTCACCCCTCCACTTT
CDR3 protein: CASSRSGTENSPLHF

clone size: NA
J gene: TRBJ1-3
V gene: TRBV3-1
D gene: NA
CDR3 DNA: TGTGCCAGCAGCCAAGAGACAGGCGTCTCTGGAAACACCATATATTTT
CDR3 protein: CASSQETGVSGNTIYF

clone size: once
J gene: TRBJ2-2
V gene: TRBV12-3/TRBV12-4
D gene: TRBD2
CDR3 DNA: TGTGCCAGCAGCACTGGACTAGCGGGGGGCGCGAACACCGGGGAGCTGTTTTTT
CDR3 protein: CASSTGLAGGANTGELFF

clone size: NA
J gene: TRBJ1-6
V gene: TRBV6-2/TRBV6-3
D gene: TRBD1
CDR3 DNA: TGTGCCAGCAGTCCTACAGGGGAGAGTTCACCCCTCCACTTT
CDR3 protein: CASSPTGESSPLHF

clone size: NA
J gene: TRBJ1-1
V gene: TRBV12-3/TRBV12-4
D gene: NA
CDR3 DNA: TGTGCCAGCAGTTGGGAGTCTGAAGCTTTCTTT
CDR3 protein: CASSWESEAFF

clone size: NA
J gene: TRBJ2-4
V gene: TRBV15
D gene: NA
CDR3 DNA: TGTGCCACCAGCAGAGACCTAGCCAAAAACATTCAGTACTTC
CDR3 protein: CATSRDLAKNIQYF

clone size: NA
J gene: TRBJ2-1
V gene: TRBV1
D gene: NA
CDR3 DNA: TGCACCAGCAGCCGACGAACAGGGGATGAGCAGTTCTTC
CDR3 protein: CTSSRRTGDEQFF

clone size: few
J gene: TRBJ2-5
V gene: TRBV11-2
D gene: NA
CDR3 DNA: TGTGCCAGCAGCCCGGACATCGGGGACGGAGAGACCCAGTACTTC
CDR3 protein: CASSPDIGDGETQYF

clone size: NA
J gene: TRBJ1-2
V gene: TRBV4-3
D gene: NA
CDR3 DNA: TGCGCCAGCAGCCAAGAGTCCCGGGTCTCCTATGGCTACACCTTC
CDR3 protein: CASSQESRVSYGYTF

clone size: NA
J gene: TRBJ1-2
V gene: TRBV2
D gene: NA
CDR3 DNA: TGTGCCAGCAGTAGACGGGACGCAAGTGGCTACACCTTC
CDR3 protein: CASSRRDASGYTF

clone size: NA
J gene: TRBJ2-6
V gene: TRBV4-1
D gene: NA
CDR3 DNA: TGCGCCAGCAGCCCCACCCCTGGGGCCAACGTCCTGACTTTC
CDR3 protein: CASSPTPGANVLTF

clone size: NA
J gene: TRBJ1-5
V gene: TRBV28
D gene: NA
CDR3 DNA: TGTGCCAGCAGTAGAATAGGTGGGGGGTCGGGCAATCAGCCCCAGCATTTT
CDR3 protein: CASSRIGGGSGNQPQHF

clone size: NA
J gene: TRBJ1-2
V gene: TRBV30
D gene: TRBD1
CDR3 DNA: TGTGCCTGGGGACAGGGTTTAAGGGGCTACACCTTC
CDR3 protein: CAWGQGLRGYTF

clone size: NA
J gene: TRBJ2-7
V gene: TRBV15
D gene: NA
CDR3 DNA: TGTGCCACCAGCAGAGGGCAGGGGGGACGTTACGAGCAGTACTTC
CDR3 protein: CATSRGQGGRYEQYF

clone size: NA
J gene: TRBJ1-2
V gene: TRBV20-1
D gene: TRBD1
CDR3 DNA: TGCAGTGCGAGGGACAGGGGGCAAGGCTACACCTTC
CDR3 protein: CSARDRGQGYTF

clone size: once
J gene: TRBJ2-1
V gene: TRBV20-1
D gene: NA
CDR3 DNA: TGCAGTGCTAGAGCCCCTAGCTCCTACAATGAGCAGTTCTTC
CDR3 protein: CSARAPSSYNEQFF

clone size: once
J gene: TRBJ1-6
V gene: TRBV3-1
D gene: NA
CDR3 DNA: TGTGCCAGCAGCACATTGGAAGATAATTCACCCCTCCACTTT
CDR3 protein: CASSTLEDNSPLHF

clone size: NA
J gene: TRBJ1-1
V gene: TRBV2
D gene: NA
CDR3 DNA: TGTGCCAGCAGTGAAAGACGGGCGGACACTGAAGCTTTCTTT
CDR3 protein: CASSERRADTEAFF

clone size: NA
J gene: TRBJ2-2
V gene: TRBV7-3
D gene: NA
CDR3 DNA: TGTGCCAGCAGCTTAGGAGTGAACACCGGGGAGCTGTTTTTT
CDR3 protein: CASSLGVNTGELFF

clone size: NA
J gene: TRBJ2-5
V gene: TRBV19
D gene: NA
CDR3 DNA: TGTGCCAGTAGTGTGGTGGATCAAGAGACCCAGTACTTC
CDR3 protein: CASSVVDQETQYF

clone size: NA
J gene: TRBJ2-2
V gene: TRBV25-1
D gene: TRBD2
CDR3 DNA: TGTGCCAGCAGTGCCCTAGCGGGGGCGGGCACCGGGGAGCTGTTTTTT
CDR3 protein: CASSALAGAGTGELFF

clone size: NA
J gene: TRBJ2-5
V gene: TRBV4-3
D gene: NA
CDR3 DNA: TGCGCCAGCAGCCAAAACCTAGAAGTGACATCGGGGACCCAGTACTTC
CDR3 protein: CASSQNLEVTSGTQYF

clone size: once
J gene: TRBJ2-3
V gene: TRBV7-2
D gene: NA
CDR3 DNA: TGTGCCAGCAGCTTAGGACGGGGGGCCAGCACAGATACGCAGTATTTT
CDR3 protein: CASSLGRGASTDTQYF

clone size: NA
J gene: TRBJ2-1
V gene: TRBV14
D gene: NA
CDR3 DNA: TGTGCCAGCAGCCAAGTGTCGCCGTTCAACAATGAGCAGTTCTTC
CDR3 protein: CASSQVSPFNNEQFF

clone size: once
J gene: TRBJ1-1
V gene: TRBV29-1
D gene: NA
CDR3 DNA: TGCAGCGTTGAAGCGCTACAGGTGCCCTACACTGAAGCTTTCTTT
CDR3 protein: CSVEALQVPYTEAFF

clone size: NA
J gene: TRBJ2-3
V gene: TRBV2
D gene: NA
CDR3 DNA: TGTGCCAGCGAACTCGGAGATACGCAGTATTTT
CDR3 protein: CASELGDTQYF

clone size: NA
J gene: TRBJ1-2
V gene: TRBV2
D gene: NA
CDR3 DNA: TGTGCCACCACAGTTATGGCTGGCTACACCTTC
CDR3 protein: CATTVMAGYTF

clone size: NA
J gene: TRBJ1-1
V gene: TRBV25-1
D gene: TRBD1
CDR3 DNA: TGTGCCAGCAGTCACGGCAGGGGGGGAACTGAAGCTTTCTTT
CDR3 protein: CASSHGRGGTEAFF